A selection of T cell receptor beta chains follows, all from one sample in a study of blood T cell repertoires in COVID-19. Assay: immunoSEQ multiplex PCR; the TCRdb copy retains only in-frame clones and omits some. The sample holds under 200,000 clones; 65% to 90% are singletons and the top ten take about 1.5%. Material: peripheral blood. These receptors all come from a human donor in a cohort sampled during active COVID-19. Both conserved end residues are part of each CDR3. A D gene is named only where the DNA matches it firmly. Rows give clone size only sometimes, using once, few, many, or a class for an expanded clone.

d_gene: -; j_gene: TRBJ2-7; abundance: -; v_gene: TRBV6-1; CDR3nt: TGTGCCAGCAGTGAAGGACAGGATGGAGGCTACGAGCAGTACTTC; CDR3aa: CASSEGQDGGYEQYF
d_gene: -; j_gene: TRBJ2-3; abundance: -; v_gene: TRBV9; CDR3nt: TGTGCCAGCGCAAAGACAGGGAATAGCGGTAGCACAGATACGCAGTATTTT; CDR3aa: CASAKTGNSGSTDTQYF
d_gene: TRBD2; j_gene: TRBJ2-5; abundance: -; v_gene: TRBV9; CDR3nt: TGTGCCAGCAGCGTAGCTAGCGGGGGACTACAAGAGACCCAGTACTTC; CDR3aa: CASSVASGGLQETQYF
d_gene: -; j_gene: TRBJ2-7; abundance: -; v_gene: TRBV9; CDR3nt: TGTGCCAGCAGTGCTGCCCCTAAGACAGGTCTCTCCTACGAGCAGTACTTC; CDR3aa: CASSAAPKTGLSYEQYF
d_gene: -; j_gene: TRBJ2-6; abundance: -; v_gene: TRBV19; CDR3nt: TGTGCCAGTAGTATAGATAGACCCGCGGGAACTGGGGCCAACGTCCTGACTTTC; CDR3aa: CASSIDRPAGTGANVLTF
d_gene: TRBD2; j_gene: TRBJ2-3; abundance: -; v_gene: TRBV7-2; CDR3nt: TGTGCCAGCAGCTTGCGGAAGCGGGAGGGCTTGGTCACAGATACGCAGTATTTT; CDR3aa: CASSLRKREGLVTDTQYF
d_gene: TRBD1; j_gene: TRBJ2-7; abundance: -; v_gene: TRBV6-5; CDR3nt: TGTGCCAGCAGACCGACAGGGGGCGACTCCTACGAGCAGTACTTC; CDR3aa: CASRPTGGDSYEQYF
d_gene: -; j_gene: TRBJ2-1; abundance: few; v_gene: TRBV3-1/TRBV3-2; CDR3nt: TGTGCCAGCAGCCAAGTTGCGGGCGATGAGCAGTTCTTC; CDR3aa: CASSQVAGDEQFF
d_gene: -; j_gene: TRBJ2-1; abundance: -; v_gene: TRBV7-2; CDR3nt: TGTGCCAGCAGCTTAAATGTCGGGGTTCCTGAGCAGTTCTTC; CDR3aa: CASSLNVGVPEQFF
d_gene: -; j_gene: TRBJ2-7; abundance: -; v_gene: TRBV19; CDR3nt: TGTGCCAGTAGTGCTCGGACAGAGTTCTACGAGCAGTACTTC; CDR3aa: CASSARTEFYEQYF
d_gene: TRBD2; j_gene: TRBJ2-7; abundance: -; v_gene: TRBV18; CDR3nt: TGTGCCAGCTCACCAGCGGGAGGACAGTCCTACGAGCAGTACTTC; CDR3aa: CASSPAGGQSYEQYF
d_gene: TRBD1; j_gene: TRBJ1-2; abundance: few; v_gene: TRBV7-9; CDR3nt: TGTGCCAGCAGCCTCGGACAGGGCATTCACTATGGCTACACCTTC; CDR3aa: CASSLGQGIHYGYTF
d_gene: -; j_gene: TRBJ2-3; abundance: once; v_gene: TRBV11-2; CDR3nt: TGTGCCAGCAGCAAAGACAGACCGTTCACAGATACGCAGTATTTT; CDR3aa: CASSKDRPFTDTQYF
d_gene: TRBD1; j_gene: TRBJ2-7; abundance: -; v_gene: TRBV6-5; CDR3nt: TGTGCCAGCAGCACAGGGGTCTTTTCCTACGAGCAGTACTTC; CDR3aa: CASSTGVFSYEQYF
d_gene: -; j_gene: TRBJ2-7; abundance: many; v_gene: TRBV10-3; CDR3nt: TGTGCCATTAGCGGGACAGGGTTATACGAGCAGTACTTC; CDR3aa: CAISGTGLYEQYF
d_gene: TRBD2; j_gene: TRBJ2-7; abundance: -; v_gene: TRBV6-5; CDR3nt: TGTGCCAGCAGTTCAGGACTAGTCTCCCTGGAGCAGTACTTC; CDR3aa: CASSSGLVSLEQYF
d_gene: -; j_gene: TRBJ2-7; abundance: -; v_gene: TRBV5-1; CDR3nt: TGCGCCAGCAGCTGGGACAATTACGAGCAGTACTTC; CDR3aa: CASSWDNYEQYF
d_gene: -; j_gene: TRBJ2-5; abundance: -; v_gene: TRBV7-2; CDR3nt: TGTGCCAGCAGCTTAACGCCCGGGAAAGAGACCCAGTACTTC; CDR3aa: CASSLTPGKETQYF
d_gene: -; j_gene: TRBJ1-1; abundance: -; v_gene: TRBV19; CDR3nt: TGTGCCAGTAGTATTTTCTCCGCGAGGACTGAAGCTTTCTTT; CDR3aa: CASSIFSARTEAFF
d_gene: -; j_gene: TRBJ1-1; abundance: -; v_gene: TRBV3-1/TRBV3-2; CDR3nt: TGTGCCAGCAGCCAAGTCGGGGGGAACACTGAAGCTTTCTTT; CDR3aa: CASSQVGGNTEAFF
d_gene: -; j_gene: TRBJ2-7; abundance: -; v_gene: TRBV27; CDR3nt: TGTGCCAGCAGTCGACAGCATACCTCCTACGAGCAGTACTTC; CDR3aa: CASSRQHTSYEQYF
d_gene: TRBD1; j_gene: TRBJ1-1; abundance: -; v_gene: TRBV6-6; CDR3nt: TGTGCCAGCAGTTACCCACAGGGGGCAAACACTGAAGCTTTCTTT; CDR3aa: CASSYPQGANTEAFF
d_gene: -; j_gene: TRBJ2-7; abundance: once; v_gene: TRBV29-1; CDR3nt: TGCAGCGTTGAAGAGGACAGCTACGAGCAGTACTTC; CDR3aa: CSVEEDSYEQYF
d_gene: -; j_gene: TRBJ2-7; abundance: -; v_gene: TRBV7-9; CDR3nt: TGTGCCAGCAGCTTTTTGGGGCAGACCTACGAGCAGTACTTC; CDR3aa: CASSFLGQTYEQYF
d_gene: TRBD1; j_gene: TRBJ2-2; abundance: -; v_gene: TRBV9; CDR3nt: TGTGCCAGCAGCGTAGATTTAGGGACAGGGGGTGGCACCGGGGAGCTGTTTTTT; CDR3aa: CASSVDLGTGGGTGELFF
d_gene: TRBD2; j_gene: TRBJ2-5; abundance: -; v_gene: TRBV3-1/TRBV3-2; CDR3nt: TGTGCCAGCAGCCATGGACTAGCGGGGGGGCAAGAGACCCAGTACTTC; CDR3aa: CASSHGLAGGQETQYF
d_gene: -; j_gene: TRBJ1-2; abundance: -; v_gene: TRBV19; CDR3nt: TGTGCCAGTACCCTCTACAGCCTATGGGACTATGGCTACACCTTC; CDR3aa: CASTLYSLWDYGYTF
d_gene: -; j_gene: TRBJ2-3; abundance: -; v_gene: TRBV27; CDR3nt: TGTGCCAGCAGTTCGTTGGGGCCTAGCACAGATACGCAGTATTTT; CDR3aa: CASSSLGPSTDTQYF
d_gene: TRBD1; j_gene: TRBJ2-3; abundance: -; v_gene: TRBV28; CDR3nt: TGTGCCAGCAGTCCTCCGACAGGGAGCACAGATACGCAGTATTTT; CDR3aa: CASSPPTGSTDTQYF
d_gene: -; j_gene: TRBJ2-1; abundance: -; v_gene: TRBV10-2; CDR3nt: TGCGCCGGCAGAACAGGCTCCTACAATGAGCAGTTCTTC; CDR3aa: CAGRTGSYNEQFF
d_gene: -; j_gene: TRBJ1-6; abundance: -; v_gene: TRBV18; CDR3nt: TGTGCCAGCTCACCAGTGGGACAACCTACAAATTCACCCCTCCACTTT; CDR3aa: CASSPVGQPTNSPLHF
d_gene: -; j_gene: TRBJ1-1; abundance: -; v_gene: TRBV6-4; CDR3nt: TGTGCCAGTATTTCCGCGGGGGGCACTGAAGCTTTCTTT; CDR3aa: CASISAGGTEAFF
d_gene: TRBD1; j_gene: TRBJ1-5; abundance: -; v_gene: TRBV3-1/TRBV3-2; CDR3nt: TGTGCCAGCAGCCAAGATGGGCAGGGGGTCAATCAGCCCCAGCATTTT; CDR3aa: CASSQDGQGVNQPQHF
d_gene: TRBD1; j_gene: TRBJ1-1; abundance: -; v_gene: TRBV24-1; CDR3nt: TGTGCCACCAGTGATTCCGGGACAGGGGAAACTGAAGCTTTCTTT; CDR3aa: CATSDSGTGETEAFF
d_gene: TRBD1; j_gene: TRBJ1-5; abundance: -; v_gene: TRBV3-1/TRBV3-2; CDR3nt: TGTGCCAGCAGCCGTGGACAGGGCCAGAATCAGCCCCAGCATTTT; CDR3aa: CASSRGQGQNQPQHF
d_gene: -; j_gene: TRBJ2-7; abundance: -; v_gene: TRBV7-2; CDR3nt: TGTGCCAGCAGCTCCCCTGTCCTCTACGAGCAGTACTTC; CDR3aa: CASSSPVLYEQYF
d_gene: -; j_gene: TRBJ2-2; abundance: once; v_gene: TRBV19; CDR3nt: TGTGCCAGTAGTATAGTCCGCCGATTACAGACGAACACCGGGGAGCTGTTTTTT; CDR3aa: CASSIVRRLQTNTGELFF
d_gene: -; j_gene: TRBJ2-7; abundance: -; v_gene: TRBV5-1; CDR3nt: TGCGCCAGCAGCTTGGCGACGGGCTCCTACGAGCAGTACTTC; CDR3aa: CASSLATGSYEQYF
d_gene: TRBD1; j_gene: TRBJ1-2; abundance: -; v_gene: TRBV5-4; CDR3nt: TGTGCCAGCAGCTTGGGGGACAGGGAAGGGTATGGCTACACCTTC; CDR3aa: CASSLGDREGYGYTF
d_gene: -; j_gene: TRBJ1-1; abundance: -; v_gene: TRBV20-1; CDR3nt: TGCAGTGCTAGTCCCGGGACATCTGTTACTGAAGCTTTCTTT; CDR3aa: CSASPGTSVTEAFF
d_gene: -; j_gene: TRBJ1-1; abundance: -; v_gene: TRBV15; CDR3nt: TGTGCCACCAGCAGAACCGGGACACATAACACTGAAGCTTTCTTT; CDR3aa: CATSRTGTHNTEAFF
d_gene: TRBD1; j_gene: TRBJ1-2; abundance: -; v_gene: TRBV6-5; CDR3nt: TGTGCCATCACCCGGGACAGTAACTATGGCTACACCTTC; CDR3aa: CAITRDSNYGYTF
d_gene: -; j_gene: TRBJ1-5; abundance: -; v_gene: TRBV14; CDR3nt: TGTGCCAGCAGCCAACAGAATAAGAACCACACCTCCGGCCAGGGGATCGAAAATCAGCCCCAGCATTTT; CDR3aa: CASSQQNKNHTSGQGIENQPQHF
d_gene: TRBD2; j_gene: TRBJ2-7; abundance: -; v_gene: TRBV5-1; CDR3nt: TGCGCCAGCAGCTTGGCCGGGACTAGCAAGAGCTCCTACGAGCAGTACTTC; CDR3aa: CASSLAGTSKSSYEQYF
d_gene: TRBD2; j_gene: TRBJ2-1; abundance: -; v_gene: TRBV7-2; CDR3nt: TGTGCCAGCAGCTTGGCGGGACTAGCGGGAGTCAATGAGCAGTTCTTC; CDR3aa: CASSLAGLAGVNEQFF
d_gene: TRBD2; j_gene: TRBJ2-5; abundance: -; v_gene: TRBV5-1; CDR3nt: TGCGCCAGCAGGGTAGGACTAGCGGGAGGCCCCGTCCAAGAGACCCAGTACTTC; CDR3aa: CASRVGLAGGPVQETQYF
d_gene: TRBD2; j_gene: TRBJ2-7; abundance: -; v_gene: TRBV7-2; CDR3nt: TGTGCCAGCAGCTTAGCGGGAGGGCCCCACGAGCAGTACTTC; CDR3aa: CASSLAGGPHEQYF
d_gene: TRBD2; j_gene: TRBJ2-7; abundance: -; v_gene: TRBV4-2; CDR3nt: TGTGCCAGCAGCGAGACGCTAGCGGGGTACGAGCAGTACTTC; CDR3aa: CASSETLAGYEQYF
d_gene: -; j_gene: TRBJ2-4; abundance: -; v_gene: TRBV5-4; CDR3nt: TGTGCCAGCATCCCGGGGCAGGGGCTGCCCAAAAACATTCAGTACTTC; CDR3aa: CASIPGQGLPKNIQYF
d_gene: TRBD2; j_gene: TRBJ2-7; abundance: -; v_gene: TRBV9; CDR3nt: TGTGCCAGCAGCGGAGGGACTAGCCGGAGCTCCTACGAGCAGTACTTC; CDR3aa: CASSGGTSRSSYEQYF
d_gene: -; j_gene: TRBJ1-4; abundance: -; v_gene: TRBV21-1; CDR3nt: TGTGCCAGCAGCAAAGTGCGACAGGGGGATAATGAAAAACTGTTTTTT; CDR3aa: CASSKVRQGDNEKLFF